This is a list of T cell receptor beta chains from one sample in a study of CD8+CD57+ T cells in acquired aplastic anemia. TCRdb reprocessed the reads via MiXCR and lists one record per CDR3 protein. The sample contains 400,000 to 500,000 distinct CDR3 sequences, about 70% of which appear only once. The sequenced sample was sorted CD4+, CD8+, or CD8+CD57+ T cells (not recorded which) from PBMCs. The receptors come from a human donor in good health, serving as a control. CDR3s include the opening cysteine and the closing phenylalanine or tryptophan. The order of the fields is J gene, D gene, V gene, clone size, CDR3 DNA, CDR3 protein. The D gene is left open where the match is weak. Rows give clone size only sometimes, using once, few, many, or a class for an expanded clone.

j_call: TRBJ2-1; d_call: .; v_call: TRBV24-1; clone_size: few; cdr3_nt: TGTGCCACCAGTGATAGTTCGGACTACAATGAGCAGTTCTTC; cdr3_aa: CATSDSSDYNEQFF
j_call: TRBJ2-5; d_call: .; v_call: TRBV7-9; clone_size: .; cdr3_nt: .; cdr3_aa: CASSLVHKETQYFF
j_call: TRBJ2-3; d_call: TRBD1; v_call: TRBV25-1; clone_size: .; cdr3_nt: TGCAGTGCTAAGACAGGGGGGGTGGATAAGCAGTATTTT; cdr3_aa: CSAKTGGVDKQYF
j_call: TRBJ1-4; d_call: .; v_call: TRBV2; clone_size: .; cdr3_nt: TGTGCCAGCAGCTTAGGGGGTCTCTGGGGTGAAACCCTGTTTTTT; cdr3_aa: CASSLGGLWGETLFF
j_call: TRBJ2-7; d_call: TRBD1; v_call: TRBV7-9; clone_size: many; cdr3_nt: TGTGCCAGCAGCTTAGGCCGACAGGGCGGCTACGAGCAGTACTTC; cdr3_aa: CASSLGRQGGYEQYF
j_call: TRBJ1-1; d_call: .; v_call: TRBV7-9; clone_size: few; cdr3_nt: TGTGCCAGCAGTCCTCAGGGTAGCACTGAAGCTTTCTTT; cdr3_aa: CASSPQGSTEAFF
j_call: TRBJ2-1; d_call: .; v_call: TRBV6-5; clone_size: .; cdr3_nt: TGTGCCAGCTTCGTGCGAGGACCTGAGCAGTTCTTC; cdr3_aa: CASFVRGPEQFF
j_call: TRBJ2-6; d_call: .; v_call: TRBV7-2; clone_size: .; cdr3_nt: TGTGCCAGCAGCTTATACAATGAAAAACTGGTCTTTGGCTCTGGGGCCAACGTCCTGACTTTC; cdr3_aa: CASSLYNEKLVFGSGANVLTF
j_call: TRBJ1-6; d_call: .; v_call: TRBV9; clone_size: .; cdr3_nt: TGTGCCAGCAGCGTAGAAGGTTCACCCCTCCACTTT; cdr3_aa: CASSVEGSPLHF
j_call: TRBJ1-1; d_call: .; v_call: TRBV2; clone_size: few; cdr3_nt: TGTGCCAGCGGGCCCGTAACTGAAGCTTTCTTT; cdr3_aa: CASGPVTEAFF
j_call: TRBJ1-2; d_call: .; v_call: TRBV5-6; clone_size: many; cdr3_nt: TGTGCCAGCAGGAGGGACGGAACCTACACCTTC; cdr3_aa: CASRRDGTYTF